This TCR beta chain was retrieved from a study of CD8 T cells in ankylosing spondylitis. The CDR3 has 15 residues. V was shortened by 5 bases and J by 2 bases, with 14 bases between the two germline ends. The germline V gene has CDR1 SGHVS and CDR2 FNYEAQ. TCRdb called the 5' RACE reads again in MiXCR, with one record for every CDR3 protein. The table lists almost 250,000 distinct CDR3 sequences, roughly 32% of them singletons. General study points: Clones linked to disease were reported to show significant enrichment in matched ankylosing spondylitis synovial fluid.

This clonotype was seen a few times. Its antigen is currently unknown. This clonotype was sampled from a male donor with ankylosing spondylitis or in good health (not recorded which). The source material was blood, either unsorted or a sorted T cell fraction (not recorded which). This sequence joins TRBV7-6 and TRBJ2-3; D is undetermined. The DNA for the CDR3 is TGTGCCAGCAGCCAGGCCCGAGTCGACACAGATACGCAGTATTTT. It encodes CASSQARVDTDTQYF.